This record concerns one T cell receptor (beta chain) sequence. Germline V lookup: CDR1 ENHRY, CDR2 SYGVKD. This CDR3 is 13 amino acids long. V gave up 3 bases and J gave up 3 bases, with 9 bases separating them. The sample is drawn from a study of OX40 agonist ivuxolimab in advanced cancers. TCRdb's table, derived via immunoSEQ multiplex PCR, lists solely in-frame clones and lacks some. The repertoire holds fewer than 20,000 clones, with around 81% as singletons. Sequencing used CD4+ or CD8+ T cells sorted from blood, obtained in a trial of the OX40 agonist ivuxolimab. V and J are TRBV10-3 and TRBJ2-7; a possible D gene is TRBD2 (5 bases). The source of this sequence is an adult with an advanced solid tumor such as melanoma, head and neck, liver or kidney cancer. CDR3 region: CAISDGSYYEQYF. For the CDR3, the DNA is TGTGCCATCAGTGATGGGAGTTACTACGAGCAGTACTTC.